This T cell receptor (beta chain) was documented in a study of shared clonotypes between healthy human individuals. The method was immunoSEQ multiplex PCR; TCRdb's version includes in-frame clones alone and lacks a portion of them. This sample has about 730,000 clones, with around 77% found just once. The CDR3 runs to 15 residues. V shed 3 bases, J shed 5 bases, and the junction held 10 bases outside the gene matches. Germline values: CDR1 MGHRA, CDR2 YSYEKL. Sample: memory CD4+ T cells sorted from blood. As for subset: CD45RA-negative fraction. This receptor was obtained from a woman between 25 and 40 years old in good health. The chain uses TRBV4-1 and TRBJ2-7, with 7 bases matching TRBD1. This CDR3 reads CASSHPPQGENEQYF. The DNA of the CDR3 is TGCGCCAGCAGCCATCCGCCGCAGGGGGAGAACGAGCAGTACTTC.